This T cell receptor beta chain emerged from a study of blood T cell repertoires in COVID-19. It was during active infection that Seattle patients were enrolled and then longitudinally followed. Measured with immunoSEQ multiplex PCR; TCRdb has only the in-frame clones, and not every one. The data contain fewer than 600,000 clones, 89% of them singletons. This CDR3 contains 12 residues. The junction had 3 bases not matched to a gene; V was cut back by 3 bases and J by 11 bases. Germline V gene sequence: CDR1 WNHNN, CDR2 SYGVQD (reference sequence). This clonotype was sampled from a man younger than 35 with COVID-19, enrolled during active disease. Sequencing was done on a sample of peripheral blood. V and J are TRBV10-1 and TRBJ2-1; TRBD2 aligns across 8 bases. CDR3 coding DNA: TGCGCCAGCAGTGACAGCGGGAGACAGCAGTTCTTC. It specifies CASSDSGRQQFF.